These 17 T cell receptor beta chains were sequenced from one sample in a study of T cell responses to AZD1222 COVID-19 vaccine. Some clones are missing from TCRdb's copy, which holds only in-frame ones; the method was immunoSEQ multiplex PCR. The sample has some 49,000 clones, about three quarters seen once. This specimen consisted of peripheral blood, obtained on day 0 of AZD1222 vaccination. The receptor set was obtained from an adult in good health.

The CDR3 reads CASTMYDTQYF. As DNA, the CDR3 is TGTGCCAGCACCATGTACGATACGCAGTATTTT. The chain recombines TRBV7-2 with TRBJ2-3; D is uncertain. Trimming removed 7 bases from V and 6 bases from J, with 8 bases in between. Germline-derived CDR1 and CDR2 are SGHTA and FQGNSA. CDR3 length equals 11 residues.

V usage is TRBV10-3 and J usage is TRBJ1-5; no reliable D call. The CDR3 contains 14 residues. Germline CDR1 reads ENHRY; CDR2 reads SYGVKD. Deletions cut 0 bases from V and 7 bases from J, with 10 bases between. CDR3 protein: CAISESEGRQPQHF. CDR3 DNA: TGTGCCATCAGTGAGTCGGAGGGCCGACAGCCCCAGCATTTT.

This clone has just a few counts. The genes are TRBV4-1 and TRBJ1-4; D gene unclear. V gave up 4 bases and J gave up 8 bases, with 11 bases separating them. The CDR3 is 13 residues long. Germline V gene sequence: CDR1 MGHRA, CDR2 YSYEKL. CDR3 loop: CASSRGGIEKLFF. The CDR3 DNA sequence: TGCGCCAGCAGCCGTGGAGGAATCGAAAAACTGTTTTTT.

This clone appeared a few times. Here the CDR3 reads CASRPTGKSNEKLFF. CDR3 nucleotides: TGCGCCAGCAGACCGACAGGGAAATCCAATGAAAAACTGTTTTTT. The rearrangement links TRBV5-1 to TRBJ1-4, with 7 bases fitting TRBD1. Germline V gene sequence: CDR1 SGHRS, CDR2 YFSETQ. V trimming: 5 bases; J trimming: 5 bases; junction bases outside the gene matches: 9. The CDR3 is 15 amino acids.

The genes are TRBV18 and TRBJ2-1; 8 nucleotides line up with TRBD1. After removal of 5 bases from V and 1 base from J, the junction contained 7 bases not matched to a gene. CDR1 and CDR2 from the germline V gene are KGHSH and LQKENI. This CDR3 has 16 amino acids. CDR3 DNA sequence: TGTGCCAGCTCAATGGGACAGGATCAATCCTACAATGAGCAGTTCTTC. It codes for CASSMGQDQSYNEQFF.

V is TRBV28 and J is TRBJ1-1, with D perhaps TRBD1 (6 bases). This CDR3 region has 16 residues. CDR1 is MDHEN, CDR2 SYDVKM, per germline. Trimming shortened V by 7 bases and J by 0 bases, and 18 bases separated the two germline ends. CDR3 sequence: CASNRGGGDMNTEAFF. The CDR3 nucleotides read TGTGCCAGCAATCGGGGTGGGGGCGATATGAACACTGAAGCTTTCTTT.

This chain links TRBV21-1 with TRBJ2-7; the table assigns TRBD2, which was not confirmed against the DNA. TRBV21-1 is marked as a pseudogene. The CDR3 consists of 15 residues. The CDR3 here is CASSKGSSSLDEQYF. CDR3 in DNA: TGTGCCAGCAGCAAAGGTAGTAGCTCCTTGGACGAGCAGTACTTC.

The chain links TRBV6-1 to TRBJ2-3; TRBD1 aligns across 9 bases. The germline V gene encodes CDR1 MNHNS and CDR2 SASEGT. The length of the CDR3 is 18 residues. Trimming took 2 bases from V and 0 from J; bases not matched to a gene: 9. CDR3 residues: CASSEWWDRATSTDTQYF. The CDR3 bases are TGTGCCAGCAGTGAATGGTGGGACAGGGCGACTAGCACAGATACGCAGTATTTT.

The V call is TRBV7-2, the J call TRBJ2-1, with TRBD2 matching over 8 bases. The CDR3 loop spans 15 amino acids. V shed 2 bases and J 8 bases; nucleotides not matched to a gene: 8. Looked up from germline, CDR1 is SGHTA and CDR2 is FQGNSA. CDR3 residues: CASSLIFGGAYEQFF. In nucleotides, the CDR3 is TGTGCCAGCAGCTTAATTTTCGGGGGGGCCTATGAGCAGTTCTTC.

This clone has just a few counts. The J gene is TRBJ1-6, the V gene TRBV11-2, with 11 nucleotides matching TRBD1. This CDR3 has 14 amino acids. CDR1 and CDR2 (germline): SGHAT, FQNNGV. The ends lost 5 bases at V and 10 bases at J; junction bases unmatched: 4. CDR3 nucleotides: TGTGCCAGCAGCCAAGGACAGGGGGCCTCACCCCTCCACTTT. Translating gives CASSQGQGASPLHF. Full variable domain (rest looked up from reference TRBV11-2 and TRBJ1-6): EAGVAQSPRYKIIEKRQSVAFWCNPISGHATLYWYQQILGQGPKLLIQFQNNGVVDDSQLPKDRFSAERLKGVDSTLKIQPAKLEDSAVYLCASSQGQGASPLHFGNGTRLTVT.

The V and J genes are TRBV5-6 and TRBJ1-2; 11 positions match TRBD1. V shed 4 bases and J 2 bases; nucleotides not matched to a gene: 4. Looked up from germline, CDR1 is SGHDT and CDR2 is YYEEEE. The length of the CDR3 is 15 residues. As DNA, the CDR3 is TGTGCCAGCAGCCCGCGGACAGGGGGCAACTATGGCTACACCTTC. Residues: CASSPRTGGNYGYTF.

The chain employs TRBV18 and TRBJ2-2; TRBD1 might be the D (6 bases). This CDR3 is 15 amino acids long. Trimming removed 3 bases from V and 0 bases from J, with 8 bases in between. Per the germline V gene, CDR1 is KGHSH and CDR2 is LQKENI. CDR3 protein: CASSPGQTNTGELFF. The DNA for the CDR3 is TGTGCCAGCTCACCGGGACAAACGAACACCGGGGAGCTGTTTTTT.

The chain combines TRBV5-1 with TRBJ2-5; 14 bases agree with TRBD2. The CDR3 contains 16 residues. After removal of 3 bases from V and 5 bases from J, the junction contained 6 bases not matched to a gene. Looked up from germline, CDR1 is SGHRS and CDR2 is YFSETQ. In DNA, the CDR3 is TGCGCCAGCAGCTCAAGGACTAGCGGGGGGATTGAGACCCAGTACTTC. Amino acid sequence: CASSSRTSGGIETQYF. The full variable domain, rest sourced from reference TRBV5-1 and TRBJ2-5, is KAGVTQTPRYLIKTRGQQVTLSCSPISGHRSVSWYQQTPGQGLQFLFEYFSETQRNKGNFPGRFSGRQFSNSRSEMNVSTLELGDSALYLCASSSRTSGGIETQYFGPGTRLLVL.

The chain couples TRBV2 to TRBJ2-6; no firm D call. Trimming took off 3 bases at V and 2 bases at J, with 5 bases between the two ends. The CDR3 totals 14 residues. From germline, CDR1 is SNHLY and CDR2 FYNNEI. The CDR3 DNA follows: TGTGCCAGCAGTGATAGGGCTGGGGCCAACGTCCTGACTTTC. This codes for CASSDRAGANVLTF.

The DNA of the CDR3 is TGTGCCAGCAGCTCCGACGGACAGGGGGACCAGCCCCAGCATTTT. It yields the protein CASSSDGQGDQPQHF. The genes are TRBV7-9 and TRBJ1-5, with 10 bases that match TRBD1. The CDR3 is 15 residues long. Germline CDR1 SEHNR, CDR2 FQNEAQ (reference sequence). V lost 4 bases to trimming and J lost 7 bases; unmatched junction nucleotides: 7.

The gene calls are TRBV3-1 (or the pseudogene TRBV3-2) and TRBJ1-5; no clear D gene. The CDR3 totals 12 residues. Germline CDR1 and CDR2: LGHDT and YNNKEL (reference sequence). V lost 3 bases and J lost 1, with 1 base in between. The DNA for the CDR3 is TGTGCCAGCAGCCAGAGCAATCAGCCCCAGCATTTT. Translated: CASSQSNQPQHF.

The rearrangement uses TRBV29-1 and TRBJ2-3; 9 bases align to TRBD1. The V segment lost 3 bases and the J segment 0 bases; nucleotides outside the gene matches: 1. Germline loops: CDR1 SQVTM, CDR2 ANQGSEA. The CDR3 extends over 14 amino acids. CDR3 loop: CSVEGTGSTDTQYF. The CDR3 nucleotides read TGCAGCGTTGAGGGGACAGGGAGCACAGATACGCAGTATTTT.